This T cell receptor beta chain was profiled in a study of follicular helper T cells after annual influenza vaccination. Study-wide findings and caveats: ICOS+CD38+ cTfh clonality change tracked circulating plasmablast frequency change.

Indicated time point: 2013-2014 season, 7 days after vaccination. Non-naive CD4+CXCR5+PD-1+ cTfh were sorted into ICOS+CD38+ and ICOS-CD38- fractions. V was shortened by 6 bases and J by 0 bases, with 7 bases between the two germline ends. Germline CDR1 and CDR2: ENHRY and SYGVKD. The CDR3 is 13 amino acids. TCRB sequencing was done at Survey resolution level. Sequenced by immunoSEQ multiplex PCR; TCRdb stores in-frame clones only, minus some. This repertoire shows roughly 700 clones, 65% to 70% found once; its top ten account for less than 9%. As for this clone: What it binds is unknown.

J is TRBJ2-3 and V is TRBV10-3, with D perhaps assigned TRBD1 or TRBD2 (5 bases each). Specimen: CXCR5+ CD38+ circulating T follicular helper cells from blood, collected 7 days after influenza vaccination. Subset denoted: circulating Tfh, non-naive CD4+CXCR5+PD-1+ (ICOS+CD38+ or ICOS-CD38-). This receptor was obtained from an adult who received the influenza vaccine. CDR3 loop: CAIRGPSTDTQYF. CDR3 DNA: TGTGCCATCAGGGGACCTAGCACAGATACGCAGTATTTT.